These 18 T cell receptor beta chains were sequenced from one sample in a study of shared T cell receptors in the human thymus. The table came from immunoSEQ multiplex PCR; TCRdb's copy has only in-frame clones and leaves some out. The sample includes some 760,000 clones, 75% to 90% of them seen just once. The same specimen was also included in a second study, on human thymus T cells.

Input material: thymocytes. These TCRs come from a girl in the first two years of life with a congenital heart defect.

The chain employs TRBV30 and TRBJ1-2; possible D gene TRBD1, 6 bases. The CDR3 extends over 14 amino acids. V was shortened by 4 bases and J by 4 bases, with 16 bases between the two germline ends. CDR1 GTSNPN and CDR2 SVGIG come from the germline V gene (reference sequence). Here the CDR3 DNA reads TGTGCCTGGAACCCACCGGGACACTTCTATGGCTACACCTTC. Amino acids: CAWNPPGHFYGYTF.

V is TRBV19 and J is TRBJ1-5, with D hard to call. The germline V gene encodes CDR1 LNHDA and CDR2 SQIVND (reference sequence). The CDR3 has 17 amino acids. V lost 0 bases and J lost 3, with 15 bases in between. CDR3 bases: TGTGCCAGTAGTATAGAGGGATTCGGGAGTTTCAATCAGCCCCAGCATTTT. Protein: CASSIEGFGSFNQPQHF.

The chain couples TRBV5-6 to TRBJ1-2, with 8 positions matching TRBD1. CDR3 length: 12 residues. Germline CDR1 is SGHDT and CDR2 is YYEEEE. Unmatched junction bases numbered 6, after V lost 6 bases and J lost 8 bases. CDR3 sequence reads: CASTQGAGGYTF. The DNA of the CDR3 is TGTGCCAGCACCCAGGGGGCTGGGGGCTACACCTTC.

V is TRBV21-1 and J is TRBJ2-7; TRBD1 was called by the table and not checked on the DNA. TRBV21-1 is a pseudogene. This CDR3 has 18 amino acids. CDR3 bases: TGTGCCAGCAGCGACCGGGACAGGGGTTCCAGGAGGTCCTACGAGCAGTACTTC. It specifies CASSDRDRGSRRSYEQYF.

V gene TRBV15 combines with J gene TRBJ1-2, with D tentatively TRBD1 (6 bases). The CDR3 extends over 17 amino acids. V lost 0 bases and J lost 0, with 14 bases in between. Germline V CDR1 and CDR2: LNHNV, YYDKDF (reference sequence). This chain's CDR3 is CATSRDRRTETNYGYTF. CDR3 coding DNA: TGTGCCACCAGCAGAGACCGCAGGACAGAGACTAACTATGGCTACACCTTC.

The chain combines TRBV5-6 with TRBJ2-5, with D tentatively TRBD1 (6 bases). The CDR3 is 18 amino acids. The V end lost 5 bases, the J end lost 5 bases, and 28 bases lay between the germline ends. Germline CDR1 SGHDT, CDR2 YYEEEE. This chain's CDR3 is CASRVRQGIFGLGETQYF. CDR3 in DNA: TGTGCCAGCAGGGTCAGGCAGGGGATTTTTGGGCTGGGGGAGACCCAGTACTTC.

The chain joins TRBV2 to TRBJ1-5; D gene uncertain. V was shortened by 7 bases and J by 9 bases, with 13 bases between the two germline ends. The CDR3 totals 12 residues. Germline V lookup: CDR1 SNHLY, CDR2 FYNNEI. DNA for the CDR3: TGTGCCAGCAACCCGGGAATGGGGCCCCAGCATTTT. Protein: CASNPGMGPQHF.

This chain joins TRBV6-1 and TRBJ1-2; TRBD1 aligns across 7 bases. J lost 9 bases, V lost 3 bases, and 13 bases had no gene match. CDR1 and CDR2 (germline): MNHNS, SASEGT. This CDR3 region has 15 residues. The CDR3 DNA follows: TGTGCCAGCAGTGACCGAACAGGGGCCTTCCATCGCTACACCTTC. This translates into CASSDRTGAFHRYTF.

This chain connects TRBV12-5 to TRBJ2-5; possibly TRBD1 for D (5 bases). Germline CDR1 is LGHNT and CDR2 is FRNRAP. There are 14 residues in the CDR3. V was trimmed by 3 bases and J by 1 base, leaving 9 bases between them. The CDR3 here is CASGLQVSQETQYF. In DNA, the CDR3 is TGTGCTAGTGGTTTACAGGTCTCCCAAGAGACCCAGTACTTC.

The rearrangement links TRBV4-1 to TRBJ2-3, with 10 bases that match TRBD1. J lost 3 bases, V lost 4 bases, and 4 bases had no gene match. The germline V gene has CDR1 MGHRA and CDR2 YSYEKL. This CDR3 contains 15 residues. CDR3 loop: CASSPDRGQTDTQYF. CDR3 in DNA: TGCGCCAGCAGCCCAGACAGGGGGCAGACAGATACGCAGTATTTT.

The chain has TRBV5-1 and TRBJ2-5; 7 bases are shared with TRBD1. The germline V gene encodes CDR1 SGHRS and CDR2 YFSETQ. V shed 4 bases and J 1 base; nucleotides not matched to a gene: 4. The CDR3 is 14 amino acids. Here the CDR3 reads CASSQRDSQETQYF. The CDR3 nucleotides are TGCGCCAGCAGCCAACGGGACAGCCAAGAGACCCAGTACTTC.

This clone was found once. The chain employs TRBV21-1 and TRBJ1-2; the table gives TRBD1 as D, unverified against the DNA. TRBV21-1 is labeled a pseudogene. CDR3 length: 16 amino acids. The CDR3 nucleotides read TGTGCCAGCAGCAACCCCCGGGCCAGGGGTGGATGTGGCTACACCTTC. Protein: CASSNPRARGGCGYTF.

This clone was recorded only once. The rearrangement uses TRBV11-2 and TRBJ1-5; D remains ambiguous. The CDR3 has 14 amino acids. Per germline, CDR1 SGHAT and CDR2 FQNNGV. Trimming took off 5 bases at V and 3 bases at J, with 11 bases between the two ends. The CDR3 spells CASSGGENNQPQHF. In nucleotides, the CDR3 is TGTGCCAGCAGCGGCGGGGAGAACAATCAGCCCCAGCATTTT.

This clone was counted between two and nine times. This chain links TRBV29-1 with TRBJ2-2; D call uncertain. Germline V lookup: CDR1 SQVTM, CDR2 ANQGSEA. The CDR3 has 12 amino acids. With 4 bases removed from V and 1 base from J, the gap between germline ends came to 4 bases. The CDR3 reads CSVGRNTGELFF. CDR3 in DNA: TGCAGCGTTGGTCGGAACACCGGGGAGCTGTTTTTT.

This clone was counted once. The rearrangement links TRBV4-1 to TRBJ1-2; no reliable D call. Germline V gene lookup returns CDR1 MGHRA and CDR2 YSYEKL. This CDR3 region has 14 residues. The V and J ends lost 1 base and 7 bases respectively, with 13 bases between them. The CDR3: CASSQGAGKSGYTF. CDR3 coding DNA: TGCGCCAGCAGCCAAGGCGCGGGGAAGAGTGGCTACACCTTC.

The rearrangement joins TRBV6-5 to TRBJ2-2; the D gene is possibly TRBD1 (5 bases). V was trimmed by 2 bases and J by 5 bases, leaving 9 bases between them. The length of the CDR3 is 14 residues. Germline CDR1 and CDR2: MNHEY and SVGAGI. CDR3 in amino acids: CASSYTSGTGELFF. The CDR3 DNA follows: TGTGCCAGCAGTTACACCTCAGGGACCGGGGAGCTGTTTTTT.

The V gene is TRBV18, the J gene TRBJ1-1, with a weak D call TRBD1 (5 bases). Deletions cut 3 bases from V and 11 bases from J, with 10 bases between. In germline, CDR1 is KGHSH, CDR2 LQKENI. This CDR3 is 11 amino acids long. The CDR3 nucleotides are TGTGCCAGCTCACCGGCGGGGCTGGCTTTCTTT. Its translation: CASSPAGLAFF.

V is TRBV4-1 and J is TRBJ1-6; D is unresolved. Deletions cut 1 base from V and 10 bases from J, with 5 bases between. CDR3 length equals 12 residues. Looked up from germline, CDR1 is MGHRA and CDR2 is YSYEKL. The chain's CDR3 is CASSQVQSPLHF. The CDR3 DNA sequence: TGCGCCAGCAGCCAAGTCCAATCACCCCTCCACTTT.